This TCR beta chain was observed in a study of T cells in Graves' hyperthyroidism and ophthalmopathy (dated by TCRdb to the late 2010s). Turning to the overall study: To identify TCR V-J signatures that set the groups apart, the researchers used a discovery cohort of 90 to 100 patients, made up of fewer than 50 with Graves' ophthalmopathy and approximately 57 with stable Graves' hyperthyroidism. Prospective prediction of ophthalmopathy was tested in an independent validation cohort consisting of 18 hyperthyroidism patients and more than 15 patients who later progressed to ophthalmopathy. The approximately 98 discovery patients were randomly divided into training and test sets at a 7:3 ratio. The study also compared thyroid tissue and blood T-cell repertoires from about six Graves' hyperthyroidism patients. After blood sampling, hyperthyroidism patients were treated with methimazole at a starting dose of 30 mg daily, and ophthalmopathy patients were treated with high-dose intravenous methylprednisolone. The paper describes TCR Vbeta CDR3 sequencing of roughly 130 peripheral blood samples, made up of 43 ophthalmopathy patients, roughly 80 hyperthyroidism patients and around 17 progressor patients.

Graves' hyperthyroidism was defined as stable when no progression to ophthalmopathy occurred over 18 months of follow-up. Hyperthyroidism patients were newly diagnosed, had a disease duration of under 2 months, and were aged 18 to 65 years. Exclusion was applied to patients with uncontrolled infections, other autoimmune diseases, pregnancy or lactation. Diagnoses relied on clinical symptoms, serum thyroxine and TRAb, thyroid ultrasound and orbital computed tomography. Trizol reagent was used to extract total RNA, and RNA quality was then checked on an Agilent 2100 Bioanalyzer. Broad study findings and their caveats: In validation, progression to ophthalmopathy was predicted by the model with almost 71% sensitivity and under 85% specificity, a median of roughly 6.4 months before onset. No statistical method was used to set the sample size in advance, and investigators knew the group allocation. In cross-validation, a model built on a 13 V-J signature told ophthalmopathy apart from stable hyperthyroidism with approximately 90% sensitivity and 81% to 82% specificity, and in testing the same model reached 80%/75%. Most expanded thyroid clonotypes (frequency above 0.001) were also detected in blood, suggesting blood repertoires may reflect thyroid immune responses.

The TCR beta CDR3 regions were amplified from the RNA transcripts. A first-round RT-PCR of the TCR CDR3 used the HTBI primer set with the Qiagen OneStep RT-PCR kit. Libraries were constructed in a second round of multiplex PCR, after which size selection and purification were carried out. Sequencing of the libraries was done on an Illumina HiSeq2000 using paired-end 100 bp reads. Regarding the original processing steps: SOAPnuke was used to process the raw data, throwing out any read that contained adapters or uncalled bases, had a mean Phred below 15, or lacked an exact constant-primer or identifier match. COPE v1.2.5 was used to merge high-quality paired reads, and clonotypes were defined as unique nucleotide sequences. MiTCR v1.1 was used to align the clonotypes against IMGT TRBV, TRBD and TRBJ reference segments. The analysis was restricted to V-J combinations with a frequency above 0.0001, which together covered approximately 99% of the repertoires. A TCS score was defined as the ratio between F50 (clonal expansion) and ExV (chaos), using BLOSUM62-based TCRdist between CDR3 peptides within each V-J. Welch's t-statistics and random forest reduced around 520 V-J features to fewer than 15, which were used in a naive Bayes classifier (R e1071). In TCRdb, the public reads were trimmed at Q25 with fastp and aligned with MiXCR, with productive beta chains retained. Rows matching on CDR3 protein sequence are summarized as one entry with the most common DNA and genes. The V and J calls shown here were made by TCRdb, not taken from the authors' results. Recorded for this sample are roughly 580,000 distinct CDR3 sequences; under 60% of them occurred a single time. 8.2% of the sample is in the top ten clones.

A word on this clonotype: Its antigen target is currently unknown. Within one base of it there is no much larger clone, and no base qualities were kept.

The cysteine opens and the phenylalanine closes a CDR3 of 14 amino acids. Of all the DNA, just the CDR3 is kept, 42 bases in frame from base 1. For CDR1 and CDR2, the germline V gene lists SGDLS and YYNGEE. Trimming takes 4 bases from V and 9 bases from J, and the germline ends sit 19 bases apart. Source material: peripheral blood or thyroid tissue (not recorded which). The rearranged segments are TRBV9 and TRBJ1-1; TRBD1 is a possible D gene, resting on 6 matching bases. The sequence derives from a woman aged 18-30 years with Graves' hyperthyroidism. Donor details come from another sample of the same person, matched by shared clones. In nucleotides, the sequence is TGTGCCAGCAGCTTGGGGACAACGGGGACTCAAGCTTTCTTT. This encodes CASSLGTTGTQAFF.